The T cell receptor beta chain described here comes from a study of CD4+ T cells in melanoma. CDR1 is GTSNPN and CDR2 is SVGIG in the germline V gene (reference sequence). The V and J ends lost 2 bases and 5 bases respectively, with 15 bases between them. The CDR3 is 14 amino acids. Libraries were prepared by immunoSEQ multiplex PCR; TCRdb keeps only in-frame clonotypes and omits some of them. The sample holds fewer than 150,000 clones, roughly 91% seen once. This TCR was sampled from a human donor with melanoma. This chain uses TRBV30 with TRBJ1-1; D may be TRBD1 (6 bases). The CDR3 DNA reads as TGTGCCTGGAGTATCACTTACAGGGTTACTGAAGCTTTCTTT. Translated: CAWSITYRVTEAFF.